The clone carrying this T cell receptor beta chain has only one observation. Its antigen is still unknown. RNA served as the template for amplifying TCR beta CDR3 regions. HTBI primers primed a first-round RT-PCR, and a second-round multiplex PCR followed. TCRdb re-called the multiplex PCR reads through MiXCR, storing one row per CDR3 protein. This table has around 1.1 million distinct CDR3 sequences, about 38% appearing once. Among the hyperthyroidism patients, all were newly diagnosed, aged 18 to 65, with under 2 months' duration. Certain patients were not enrolled. These were patients with other autoimmune diseases, uncontrolled infections, pregnancy or lactation. The source of the sample is a study of Graves' ophthalmopathy and Graves' hyperthyroidism. Notes on the study in general: Predictions made by the model for ophthalmopathy progression reached more than 55% sensitivity and just under 75% specificity. Most thyroid clonotypes expanded beyond 0.001 frequency were also found in blood.

Germline V gene lookup returns CDR1 SGHVS and CDR2 FNYEAQ. With 5 bases removed from V and 4 bases from J, the gap between germline ends came to 23 bases. This CDR3 is built from 17 residues. Sequencing input: peripheral blood or thyroid tissue (not recorded which). The origin of this receptor is an adult man with Graves' hyperthyroidism. V is TRBV7-6 and J is TRBJ1-2; the D gene is possibly TRBD1 (5 bases). The CDR3 loop reads CASSHPLTVWAPYGYTF. The CDR3 DNA sequence: TGTGCCAGCAGCCACCCCCTGACAGTGTGGGCCCCCTATGGCTACACCTTC.